The rows below give T cell receptor beta chains drawn from one sample of a study of blood T cell repertoires in COVID-19. Sequencing used immunoSEQ multiplex PCR; TCRdb keeps in-frame clones, though not all of them. The sample shows some 250,000 clones, almost 85% of them seen only once. Specimen: PBMCs or T cells enriched from blood (not recorded which). These receptors came from a man aged 35-49 years who had recovered from COVID-19. Both conserved end residues are part of each CDR3. The D gene is left open where the match is weak. For some rows the clone size is stated as once, few or many, or as a class when expanded; others skip it.

v_gene	d_gene	j_gene	abundance	CDR3aa	CDR3nt
TRBV28	.	TRBJ2-2	.	CASLGAANTGELFF	TGTGCCAGCCTTGGGGCAGCTAACACCGGGGAGCTGTTTTTT
TRBV9	TRBD1	TRBJ2-2	.	CASSLRGQGNTGELFF	TGTGCCAGCAGTTTGAGGGGACAGGGAAACACCGGGGAGCTGTTTTTT
TRBV6-1	.	TRBJ1-2	.	CASSERPGDYGYTF	TGTGCCAGCAGTGAAAGACCAGGGGACTATGGCTACACCTTC
TRBV5-4	.	TRBJ1-3	.	CASTTSKGGRNTIYF	TGTGCCAGCACCACTAGTAAGGGCGGTCGGAACACCATATATTTT
TRBV5-1	TRBD1	TRBJ1-3	once	CASSSGQLNSGNTIYF	TGCGCCAGCAGCTCGGGACAGTTGAACTCTGGAAACACCATATATTTT
TRBV7-9	TRBD1	TRBJ2-2	.	CASSRSGGNTGELFF	TGTGCCAGCAGCCGCTCAGGGGGCAACACCGGGGAGCTGTTTTTT
TRBV27	.	TRBJ1-1	.	CASRAGLTLNTEAFF	TGTGCCAGCCGTGCGGGACTCACTTTGAACACTGAAGCTTTCTTT
TRBV20-1	.	TRBJ1-4	.	CSAVAGKLFF	TGCAGTGCGGTCGCAGGAAAACTGTTTTTT
TRBV11-1	TRBD2	TRBJ2-5	.	CASSSRGSPQETQYF	TGTGCCAGCAGCTCTCGCGGGAGTCCCCAAGAGACCCAGTACTTC
TRBV5-6	.	TRBJ1-6	.	CASGRDGSSYNSPLHF	TGTGCCAGCGGCCGGGACGGGAGCTCCTATAATTCACCCCTCCACTTT
TRBV5-1	TRBD2	TRBJ2-5	.	CASDWGGQETQYF	TGCGCCAGCGACTGGGGGGGCCAAGAGACCCAGTACTTC
TRBV28	TRBD1	TRBJ1-6	.	CASSRDRVWSPLHF	TGTGCCAGCAGCCGAGACAGGGTTTGGTCACCCCTCCACTTT
TRBV5-1	TRBD1	TRBJ2-7	.	CASSESGGRSYEQYF	TGCGCCAGCAGCGAATCAGGGGGACGGTCCTACGAGCAGTACTTC
TRBV19	TRBD1	TRBJ2-2	few	CASSPRTGEAGELFF	TGTGCCAGTAGTCCCCGGACAGGGGAGGCCGGGGAGCTGTTTTTT
TRBV5-6	TRBD1	TRBJ1-5	.	CASSLSLTGGQPQHF	TGTGCCAGCAGCTTGAGTCTGACAGGGGGTCAGCCCCAGCATTTT
TRBV4-2	.	TRBJ1-1	.	CASSHAFNTEAFF	TGTGCCAGCAGCCATGCGTTTAACACTGAAGCTTTCTTT
TRBV30	.	TRBJ1-4	.	CAWSESWVGEKLFF	TGTGCCTGGAGCGAATCGTGGGTCGGGGAAAAACTGTTTTTT
TRBV7-9	.	TRBJ1-1	.	CASERQENTEAFF	TGTGCCAGCGAGAGACAGGAGAACACTGAAGCTTTCTTT
TRBV18	TRBD1	TRBJ2-3	.	CASSPRDRVADTQYF	TGTGCCAGCTCACCTCGGGACAGGGTAGCTGATACGCAGTATTTT
TRBV5-4	TRBD2	TRBJ2-2	.	CASSSPRETTGELFF	TGTGCCAGCAGCTCCCCGCGGGAGACGACCGGGGAGCTGTTTTTT
TRBV18	.	TRBJ2-5	.	CASSPPGGERAQYF	TGTGCCAGCTCACCACCGGGCGGTGAGAGGGCCCAGTACTTC
TRBV4-2	.	TRBJ1-4	once	CASSQDDGREKLFF	TGTGCCAGCAGCCAAGATGACGGGAGGGAAAAACTGTTTTTT
TRBV28	TRBD1	TRBJ1-1	.	CASRPSDRGNTEAFF	TGTGCCAGCAGACCCTCGGACAGGGGCAACACTGAAGCTTTCTTT
TRBV7-2	.	TRBJ1-1	.	CASSFNPGNTEAFF	TGTGCCAGCAGCTTTAACCCCGGGAACACTGAAGCTTTCTTT